This TCR beta chain is from a study of T cell clones after liver transplantation (dated by TCRdb to about 2019). A note on the overall study: Samples were obtained from ITN030ST, a randomized trial in which withdrawal of immunosuppression was attempted within 2 years of liver transplantation. Third party-reactive TCRbeta sequences from pre-transplant MLRs were also identified as an antigen-independent comparator for donor-reactive sequences. The study cohort included 8 liver transplant recipients, of whom 3 were classified as tolerant and 5 as non-tolerant. Blood samples were collected pre-transplant, pre-randomization before withdrawal, and post-randomization after either full withdrawal or failed withdrawal. To count as tolerant, a recipient had to stay completely off immunosuppression for at least one year without liver enzymes climbing beyond twice the upper limit of normal. Donor-reactive T cell clones were identified by TCRbeta sequencing after a pre-transplant mixed lymphocyte reaction and then tracked in post-transplant blood. The subjects received no induction therapy and were kept on standard immunosuppression until randomization at 12-24 months post-transplant. Three of the eight recipients were HCV-positive; the others were transplanted for non-autoimmune, non-viral indications.

Thawed unstimulated PBMCs were stained for CD3, CD4 and CD8 and FACS-sorted into CD3+CD4+ and CD3+CD8+ populations. All 8 studied subjects were randomized to immunosuppression withdrawal. The Qiagen DNeasy Blood and Tissue Kit was used for isolation of genomic DNA. High-throughput TCRbeta CDR3 sequencing of frozen genomic DNA was performed by immunoSEQ, with PCR amplification, mapping, bias correction and internal controls included. Under the source paper's analysis protocol: Productive rearrangements were kept, and unique TCRbeta sequences were defined by CDR3 nucleotide sequence plus V and J gene. For classification of a sequence as donor-reactive, at least 5-fold expansion in CFSE-low cells relative to unstimulated pre-transplant cells and a frequency of at least 0.01% were required. Per-subject minimum frequency thresholds, based on the lowest-template unstimulated sample, ensured at least 90% detection power. Repertoire turnover was measured by Jensen-Shannon divergence between the top 1000 TCRbeta sequences post- and pre-transplant. Changes in detection of donor-reactive sequences were tested with two-sided Fisher's exact tests. The clones in this table, taken by TCRdb from immuneACCESS, are in-frame only. Not every clone is retained; where verified, under half of the shortfall comes from an unresolved V gene, and the cause of the rest is unknown. V and J calls and clone size are as listed in that table; D and trimming were resolved from the DNA. Recorded for this sample are 20,000 or so clones; around 93% of them occurred a single time. Of the sample, 20% to 25% falls within the top ten clones.

Study-wide findings and limitations: Once repertoire turnover was taken into account, donor-reactive detection showed a significant reduction for CD4 in 7 of 8 subjects and for CD8 in 8 of 8. A significant post-transplant decrease in circulating donor-reactive CD4 TCRbeta sequences was observed in most of the 8 subjects, irrespective of tolerance or HCV status. Because of small, heterogeneous patient numbers and non-standardized post-transplant time points, the conclusions were only preliminary. Donor-reactive sequences declined more than third party-reactive ones, suggesting partial antigen-specific deletion unrelated to withdrawal success. Without allograft tissue specimens, donor-reactive T cells may have migrated into the graft rather than being deleted. In two subjects, low numbers of available donor cells limited the measurable donor-reactive repertoire.

In regard to this clone: It lacks a known antigen. No much larger clone is present one base from it, and per-base qualities are unavailable.

V is cut back by 6 bases and J by 5 bases, with 9 bases in the junction unmatched. From cysteine to phenylalanine, the CDR3 is 15 amino acids long. Here the CDR3 DNA is all that survives: 45 bases in frame from base 1. The germline V gene sets CDR1 to MNHEY and CDR2 to SVGAGI. The sample was CD8+ T cells from blood, taken 25 months after liver transplant. Recombination linked TRBV6-5 to TRBJ2-5, and TRBD2 matches 10 of the central bases. The TCR was taken from a human patient who received a liver transplant. Following transplantation, part of the T cell population may be supplied by the graft donor rather than the patient. The DNA sequence follows: TGTGCCAGCAGCCTCGGACTAGCGGCTACGGAGACCCAGTACTTC. The resulting protein is CASSLGLAATETQYF.